The following is a TCR beta chain sequence with its context. Its target is unknown. Two nested PCRs, of roughly 16 and 10 cycles, processed TCRalpha and TCRbeta cDNA. TCRdb re-called the 5' RACE reads; every CDR3 protein appears as one record, without DNA. In all, the sample yields under 350,000 distinct CDR3 sequences. This sample is drawn from a study of monozygotic twins with inflammatory bowel disease. Looked up from germline, CDR1 is SEHNR and CDR2 is FQNEAQ (reference sequence). This CDR3 region has 13 residues. Study-level findings and limits: None of the different T cell subtypes could be distinguished from one another. There were differing immunosuppressive treatments, which may have added variability to patient repertoires.

Blood was drawn once per donor, and each sample measured approximately 2.5 ml. The rearrangement links TRBV7-9 to TRBJ2-7. Sequencing was performed on blood. The sequence derives from a human donor with ulcerative colitis or Crohn's disease, or a healthy co-twin of an affected twin (not recorded which). The CDR3 reads CASSLEVIYEQYF. The full variable domain, rest sourced from reference TRBV7-9 and TRBJ2-7, is DTGVSQNPRHKITKRGQNVTFRCDPISEHNRLYWYRQTLGQGPEFLTYFQNEAQLEKSRLLSDRFSAERPKGSFSTLEIQRTEQGDSAMYLCASSLEVIYEQYFGPGTRLTVT.